This T cell receptor beta chain came from a study of neurological immune-mediated disorders (dated by TCRdb to the late 2010s). With respect to the entire study: Among the roughly 35 multiple sclerosis patients, relapsing-remitting MS accounted for approximately 31 and secondary progressive MS accounted for 3. The study compared peripheral blood TCR-beta repertoires of HTLV-I-associated myelopathy (HAM/TSP) patients, multiple sclerosis patients and healthy controls using UMI-based sequencing. Alongside PBMC samples, the set of more than 80 TCR-beta libraries contained longitudinal samples, technical triplicates, and paired CD4+ and CD8+ T-cell subsets that had been sorted. The cohort comprised about 70 subjects: 14 HAM/TSP patients, some 34 multiple sclerosis patients and around 20 healthy controls.

Cut back by 7 bases and 2 bases, the V and J ends lie 14 bases apart. From the cysteine up to the phenylalanine, the CDR3 has a length of 15 residues. Kept here is only the CDR3 DNA, which spans 45 bases and is read in frame from base 1. This clonotype was detected many times. What antigen it recognizes has not been identified. Base qualities are not provided; no much larger clone lies one nucleotide away. cDNA synthesis used template-switch 5'RACE with a primer carrying a 10-nucleotide random unique molecular identifier tagging each TCR transcript. Over 180 million TCR-beta sequences, covering 15-18 subjects, were produced in each sequencing run. The RNeasy kit was used to extract total RNA. The KAPA Real-time Library Amplification kit was used to amplify TCR-beta VDJ regions with primers targeting the TCR constant region and the 5'RACE anchor. A first PCR added sample indexes and Illumina adaptors, after which a second PCR increased the library yield. After Ampure bead purification, the roughly 650 bp TCR product was size-selected on a 2% E-gel SizeSelection system. Before pooling, library quality was checked on a Bioanalyzer, concentration was measured with Qubit, and libraries were quantified with the Kapa Library Quantification kit. Paired-end 2 x 150 bp sequencing of the libraries was performed on an Illumina HiSeq 2500. To increase sequence diversity, roughly 24-32% phiX was spiked into each library pool. The authors processed their data as follows. The quality-filtered reads were processed with the UMI-based MiGEC pipeline, whose error correction step removed more than 80% of the raw TCR sequences. VDJ genes were aligned to IMGT germline references, and each clonotype was defined by a unique CDR3 amino acid sequence together with V-J genes. Clonal expansion, Shannon diversity and CDR3 relatedness (CalcPairwiseDistances, ClusterSamples) were evaluated with VDJtools, and phylogenetic trees were built with CLCbio workbench. Expanded clones were defined as having at least 8 unique UMIs, based on coefficient-of-variation modelling across technical triplicates. TCRdb trimmed public reads at Q25 via fastp, called clones via MiXCR and kept in-frame beta chains. Rows with one shared CDR3 protein collapse into an entry with the most common genes and DNA. The V and J calls come from TCRdb's annotation, not from the publication. The sample contains tens of thousands of distinct CDR3 sequences, approximately 2.4% of them found a single time. The ten largest make up approximately 2.4% of the sample.

Broad study findings and their caveats: TCR clonal expansion was highest in HAM/TSP patients and lowest in MS patients, with MS patients falling below even healthy controls. No association of the MS cluster with clinical or MRI features was observed, and the need for larger cohorts was stated by the authors. Phylogenetic analysis grouped repertoires from 18 of 34 MS patients into a cluster of related CDR3 sequences, suggesting a possible repertoire-level signature. Across subjects, expanded clones never shared an identical CDR3 amino acid sequence, which suggests that the TCR-beta repertoires in every group were private.

Libraries from unsorted PBMCs were made from 2 million PBMCs kept in RNAlater at -80 degrees C until RNA extraction. Multiple sclerosis patients were enrolled in a US clinical protocol under which disease progression was evaluated by magnetic resonance imaging. Peripheral blood was subjected to Ficoll-Hypaque density gradient centrifugation to isolate PBMCs, which were then cryopreserved in liquid nitrogen. The chain couples TRBV12-3 or TRBV12-4 to TRBJ2-2, with the D segment possibly TRBD1 or TRBD2, each aligning over 5 bases. This clonotype was sampled from a man aged 50 to 60 with multiple sclerosis. Sample: PBMCs. The sequence in DNA is TGTGCCAGCACCAGGGCAGGGAGAAACACCGGGGAGCTGTTTTTT. Its protein is CASTRAGRNTGELFF.